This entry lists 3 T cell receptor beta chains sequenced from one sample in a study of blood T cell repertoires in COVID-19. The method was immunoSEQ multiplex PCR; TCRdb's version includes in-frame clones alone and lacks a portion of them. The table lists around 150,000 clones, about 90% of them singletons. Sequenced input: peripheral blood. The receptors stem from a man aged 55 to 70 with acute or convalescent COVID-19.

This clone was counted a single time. The DNA of the CDR3 is TGCGCCAGCAGCCCCCGGGACAGGGTTTCCGCTGGAAACACCATATATTTT. This sequence encodes CASSPRDRVSAGNTIYF. The gene calls are TRBV4-1 and TRBJ1-3; 9 bases match TRBD1. Germline V CDR1 and CDR2: MGHRA, YSYEKL. Trimming removed 4 bases from V and 2 bases from J; junction bases left unmatched: 9. This CDR3 spans 17 amino acids.

The CDR3 spells CATTGYGYTF. In nucleotides, the CDR3 is TGTGCCACGACAGGATATGGCTACACCTTC. The chain is built from TRBV24-1 and TRBJ1-2; D may be TRBD1 (6 bases). V was pared by 10 bases and J by 5 bases, with 7 bases between. The CDR3 consists of 10 residues. Looked up from germline, CDR1 is KGHDR and CDR2 is SFDVKD.

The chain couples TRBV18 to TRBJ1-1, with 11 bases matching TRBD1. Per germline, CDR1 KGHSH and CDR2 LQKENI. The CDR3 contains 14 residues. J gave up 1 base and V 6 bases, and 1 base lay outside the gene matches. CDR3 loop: CASSGTGGNTEAFF. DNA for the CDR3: TGTGCCAGCTCCGGGACAGGGGGGAACACTGAAGCTTTCTTT.